This T cell receptor beta chain emerged from a study of shared clonotypes between healthy human individuals. Sequenced by immunoSEQ multiplex PCR; TCRdb stores in-frame clones only, minus some. Of roughly 1,100,000 clones in the sample, roughly 80% were seen once. The table lists this clone with a few counts. What it recognizes is unknown. The germline V gene has CDR1 LGHNA and CDR2 YNFKEQ. V trimming: 0 bases; J trimming: 2 bases; junction bases outside the gene matches: 11. The CDR3 is 18 amino acids. General observations from the study: Genetic and exposure-history diversity was limited by the few donors.

What was sequenced was memory CD4+ T cells sorted from blood. The sample's subset: CD45RA-negative fraction. This clonotype was obtained from a man younger than 35 in good health. J is TRBJ2-5 and V is TRBV4-2; 8 nucleotides agree with TRBD2. DNA of the CDR3: TGTGCCAGCAGCCAAGATATTAGGGGCGGGAGGACGCAAGAGACCCAGTACTTC. Residues: CASSQDIRGGRTQETQYF.